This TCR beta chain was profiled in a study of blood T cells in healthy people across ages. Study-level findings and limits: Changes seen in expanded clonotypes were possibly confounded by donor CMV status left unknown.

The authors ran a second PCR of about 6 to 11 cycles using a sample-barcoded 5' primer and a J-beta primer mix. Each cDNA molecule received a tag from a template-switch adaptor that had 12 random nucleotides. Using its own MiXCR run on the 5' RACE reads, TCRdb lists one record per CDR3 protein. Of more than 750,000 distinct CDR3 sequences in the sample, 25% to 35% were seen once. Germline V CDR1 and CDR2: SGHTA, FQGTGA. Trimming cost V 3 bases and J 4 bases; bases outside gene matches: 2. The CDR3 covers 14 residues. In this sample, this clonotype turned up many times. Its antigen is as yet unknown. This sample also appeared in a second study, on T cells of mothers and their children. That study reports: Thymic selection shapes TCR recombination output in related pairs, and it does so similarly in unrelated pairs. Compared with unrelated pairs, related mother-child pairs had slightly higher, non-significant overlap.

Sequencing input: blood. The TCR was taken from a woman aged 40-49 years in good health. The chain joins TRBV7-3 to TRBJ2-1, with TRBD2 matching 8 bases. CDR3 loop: CASSFAGGYNEQFF. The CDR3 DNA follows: TGTGCCAGCAGCTTTGCGGGGGGTTACAATGAGCAGTTCTTC.